This T cell receptor (beta chain) was documented in a study of patients and donors after allogeneic stem cell transplantation. TCRdb recomputed calls from the RT-PCR reads with MiXCR, one row per CDR3 protein. The sample contains about 960,000 distinct CDR3 sequences, roughly 17% of which appear only once. The CDR3 contains 14 residues. V dropped 1 base and J dropped 2 bases, with 7 bases sitting between them. This clonotype appeared many times. This clonotype was obtained from a human donor who was either an allogeneic HSCT recipient or a stem cell or donor lymphocyte infusion donor (not recorded which). It is not recorded whose cells these are; they may come from a transplant donor. J is TRBJ2-3 and V is TRBV12-3 or TRBV12-4, with D unclear. The source material was blood, either unsorted or a sorted T cell fraction (not recorded which). As DNA, the CDR3 is TGTGCCAGCAGTTTAGTAGGGAACACAGATACGCAGTATTTT. Amino acids: CASSLVGNTDTQYF.